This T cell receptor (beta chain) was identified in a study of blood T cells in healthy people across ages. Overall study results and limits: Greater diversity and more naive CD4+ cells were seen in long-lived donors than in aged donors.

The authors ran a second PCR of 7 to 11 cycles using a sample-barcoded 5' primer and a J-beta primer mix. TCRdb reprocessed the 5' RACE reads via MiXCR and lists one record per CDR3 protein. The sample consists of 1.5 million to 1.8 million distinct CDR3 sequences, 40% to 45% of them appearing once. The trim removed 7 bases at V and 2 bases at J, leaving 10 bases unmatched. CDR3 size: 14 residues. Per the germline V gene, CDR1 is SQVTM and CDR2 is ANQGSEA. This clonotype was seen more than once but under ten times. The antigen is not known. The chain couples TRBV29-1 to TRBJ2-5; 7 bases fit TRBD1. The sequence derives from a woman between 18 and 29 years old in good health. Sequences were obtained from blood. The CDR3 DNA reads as TGCAGCGCTGCCGGGACAGCAAGTCAAGAGACCCAGTACTTC. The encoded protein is CSAAGTASQETQYF.